A single sample is the source of the 31 T cell receptor beta chains below, sequenced in a study of neurological immune-mediated disorders. The time point denotes: longitudinal time-point 2. TCRdb reanalysed the 5' RACE reads using MiXCR and keeps one entry per CDR3 protein. The data show some 87,000 distinct CDR3 sequences, roughly an eighth seen once. The material sequenced was PBMCs. These receptors were obtained from a female donor with HTLV-1-associated myelopathy (HAM/TSP).

This clonotype was observed at least ten times. V is TRBV5-1 and J is TRBJ2-3; the match to TRBD2 covers 10 bases. The CDR3 has 18 amino acids. Germline V gene data show CDR1 as SGHRS and CDR2 as YFSETQ. Trimming cost V 5 bases and J 3 bases; bases outside gene matches: 15. The CDR3 DNA reads as TGCGCCAGCAGGCCCAGCGGGGGGGCCTTTTTTTTTACAGATACGCAGTATTTT. Its protein product is CASRPSGGAFFFTDTQYF.

At least ten counts were recorded for this clonotype. This chain connects TRBV9 to TRBJ2-1, with 11 bases fitting TRBD2. Losses at the gene ends were 6 bases for V and 5 bases for J; bases not matched to a gene: 4. This CDR3 is 14 amino acids long. Per the germline V gene, CDR1 is SGDLS and CDR2 is YYNGEE. CDR3 region: CASTRLAGNNEQFF. The DNA of the CDR3 is TGTGCCAGCACCAGACTAGCGGGGAACAATGAGCAGTTCTTC.

This clonotype was observed many times. The V gene is TRBV7-3, the J gene TRBJ2-7, with no clear D. CDR1 is SGHTA, CDR2 FQGTGA, per germline. The CDR3 contains 13 residues. The V end was cut by 4 bases, the J end by 3 bases, with 10 bases between. In DNA form, the CDR3 reads TGTGCCAGCAGCTCCTCGTCGGGCTACGAGCAGTACTTC. Translating gives CASSSSSGYEQYF. Combining the CDR3 with reference TRBV7-3 and TRBJ2-7 gives the whole variable domain GAGVSQTPSNKVTEKGKYVELRCDPISGHTALYWYRQSLGQGPEFLIYFQGTGAADDSGLPNDRFFAVRPEGSVSTLKIQRTERGDSAVYLCASSSSSGYEQYFGPGTRLTVT.

The CDR3 nucleotides are TGTGCCAGCAGTTTGGACGTCGGACAGGGGGCCCTTCTCGACACCACAGATACGCAGTATTTT. It translates to CASSLDVGQGALLDTTDTQYF. The chain has TRBV28 and TRBJ2-3; 11 bases align to TRBD1. The CDR3 is 21 amino acids. V gave up 3 bases and J gave up 2 bases; unmatched junction bases: 19. Germline CDR1 MDHEN, CDR2 SYDVKM.

This clonotype came up many times. V is TRBV28 and J is TRBJ2-6; possible D gene TRBD1, 6 bases. Trimming pared 7 bases from V and 2 bases from J, leaving 15 bases between. The CDR3 extends over 16 amino acids. Germline V gene lookup returns CDR1 MDHEN and CDR2 SYDVKM. The CDR3 nucleotides read TGTGCCAGCACCCTTAGGGCAGGGGCTGGGGCCAACGTCCTGACTTTC. Protein product: CASTLRAGAGANVLTF.

This clonotype was observed a few times. The rearrangement uses TRBV18 and TRBJ2-2; 10 nucleotides match TRBD1. Germline CDR1 reads KGHSH; CDR2 reads LQKENI. The CDR3 contains 17 residues. With V trimmed by 0 bases and J by 3 bases, 4 bases remained unmatched. CDR3 sequence reads: CASSPPSGTGDTGELFF. The DNA of the CDR3 is TGTGCCAGCTCACCACCTTCCGGGACAGGGGACACCGGGGAGCTGTTTTTT.

This clonotype was recorded a few times. The rearrangement uses TRBV27 and TRBJ2-7, with D maybe TRBD1 (5 bases). The germline V and J ends were trimmed by 5 bases and 1 base, with 12 bases remaining between them. The CDR3 has 14 amino acids. The V gene's germline CDR1 is MNHEY and CDR2 SMNVEV (reference sequence). The CDR3 DNA reads TGTGCCAGCAGTGGTATCGACAGATCCTACGAGCAGTACTTC. This translates into CASSGIDRSYEQYF.

In its sample, this clonotype was seen many times. The rearrangement joins TRBV20-1 to TRBJ1-2; 9 positions agree with TRBD1. Trimming removed 0 bases from V and 8 bases from J; junction bases left unmatched: 10. In germline, CDR1 is DFQATT, CDR2 SNEGSKA (reference sequence). This CDR3 region has 15 residues. DNA for the CDR3: TGCAGTGCTAGAGACCGACAAACAGGGGGCGGCGGCTACACCTTC. Translated: CSARDRQTGGGGYTF.

This clonotype was detected many times. The chain carries TRBV12-3 or TRBV12-4 and TRBJ2-3, with TRBD2 matching over 8 bases. V gave up 4 bases and J gave up 2 bases; unmatched junction bases: 8. This CDR3 region has 16 residues. Here the CDR3 DNA reads TGTGCCAGCAGTTCCCAAGCCGGGGGGGCCACAGATACGCAGTATTTT. Translated, it gives CASSSQAGGATDTQYF.

Many counts were recorded for this clonotype. The J gene is TRBJ1-1, the V gene TRBV28; the D gene is possibly TRBD1 (6 bases). The CDR3 spans 13 residues. V lost 8 bases and J lost 4, with 14 bases in between. Germline loops: CDR1 MDHEN, CDR2 SYDVKM. CDR3 coding DNA: TGTGCCAGCGTCGTCAGGGGAGGCACTGAAGCTTTCTTT. Residues: CASVVRGGTEAFF. Complete variable domain (other parts from reference TRBV28 and TRBJ1-1): DVKVTQSSRYLVKRTGEKVFLECVQDMDHENMFWYRQDPGLGLRLIYFSYDVKMKEKGDIPEGYSVSREKKERFSLILESASTNQTSMYLCASVVRGGTEAFFGQGTRLTVV.

In its sample, this clonotype was seen many times. The CDR3 DNA reads as TGCGCCAGCAGCCAGGGGGCGGGAACTGAAGCTTTCTTT. Translating it yields CASSQGAGTEAFF. J is TRBJ1-1 and V is TRBV5-1; TRBD1 agrees at 8 bases. Trimming at V came to 4 bases and at J to 5 bases, leaving 4 bases not matched to a gene. The germline V gene has CDR1 SGHRS and CDR2 YFSETQ. CDR3 size: 13 residues.

This clonotype was counted at least ten times. This chain connects TRBV28 to TRBJ2-1; 9 bases line up with TRBD1. The length of the CDR3 is 14 residues. The ends lost 6 bases at V and 8 bases at J; junction bases unmatched: 8. Germline CDR1 is MDHEN and CDR2 is SYDVKM. The DNA of the CDR3 is TGTGCCAGCAGACCCCTGGACAGGGGCTATGAGCAGTTCTTC. This encodes CASRPLDRGYEQFF. The whole variable domain, filled in from reference TRBV28 and TRBJ2-1, reads DVKVTQSSRYLVKRTGEKVFLECVQDMDHENMFWYRQDPGLGLRLIYFSYDVKMKEKGDIPEGYSVSREKKERFSLILESASTNQTSMYLCASRPLDRGYEQFFGPGTRLTVL.

V usage is TRBV4-1 and J usage is TRBJ1-4; the match to TRBD1 covers 8 bases. The length of the CDR3 is 16 residues. CDR1 MGHRA and CDR2 YSYEKL come from the germline V gene. The V gene end was trimmed by 1 base and the J gene end by 4 bases; junction bases not matched to a gene: 5. The DNA for the CDR3 is TGCGCCAGCAGCCAAGCAGGGGGCGCAGGTAATGAAAAACTGTTTTTT. This encodes CASSQAGGAGNEKLFF.

The table lists this clonotype with many counts. V and J are TRBV20-1 and TRBJ2-1; 9 positions match TRBD2. The CDR3 contains 16 residues. Germline V gene data show CDR1 as DFQATT and CDR2 as SNEGSKA (reference sequence). V lost 3 bases, J lost 9 bases, and 15 bases stayed unmatched. The CDR3 nucleotides read TGCAGTGCTAGTCGAGGCGGGGGGGCCAGTCGTGGTGAGCAGTTCTTC. Translation gives CSASRGGGASRGEQFF.

This clonotype was counted at least ten times. The J gene is TRBJ2-7, the V gene TRBV6-5; the match to TRBD1 covers 12 bases. J lost 4 bases, V lost 6 bases, and 7 bases had no gene match. The CDR3 runs 15 residues. The V gene's germline CDR1 is MNHEY and CDR2 SVGAGI. CDR3 loop: CASRTGTGGGYEQYF. CDR3 bases: TGTGCCAGCAGGACCGGGACAGGGGGCGGGTACGAGCAGTACTTC.

A note on this clonotype: This could be a read error, since a much larger clone is one nucleotide away. The genes are TRBV29-1 and TRBJ2-3; D remains ambiguous. V was clipped by 7 bases and J by 7 bases, with 12 bases between them. The CDR3 consists of 11 residues. The germline V gene has CDR1 SQVTM and CDR2 ANQGSEA. The CDR3 DNA reads TGCAGCGGTTGCACCTGGTATACGCAGTATTTT. Protein product: CSGCTWYTQYF.

There are many counts of this clonotype. This chain links TRBV7-2 with TRBJ2-5, with 10 bases lining up with TRBD2. CDR3 size: 15 residues. The germline V gene has CDR1 SGHTA and CDR2 FQGNSA. With 5 bases clipped from V and 2 bases from J, the junction kept 5 bases outside the gene matches. CDR3 coding DNA: TGTGCCAGCAGCCAACTAGCGGGGATACAAGAGACCCAGTACTTC. It codes for CASSQLAGIQETQYF.

This clonotype appeared many times. V and J are TRBV5-1 and TRBJ2-1, with D unclear. CDR1 SGHRS and CDR2 YFSETQ come from the germline V gene. V shed 0 bases and J shed 2 bases, with 15 bases lying between them. The CDR3 spans 17 residues. CDR3 loop: CASSLGGKTPTYNEQFF. CDR3 DNA: TGCGCCAGCAGCTTGGGGGGAAAGACACCTACCTACAATGAGCAGTTCTTC.

The chain employs TRBV5-1 and TRBJ2-2; TRBD2 matches 8 bases. The V segment lost 3 bases and the J segment 8 bases; nucleotides outside the gene matches: 9. Germline lookup yields CDR1 SGHRS and CDR2 YFSETQ. The CDR3 runs to 15 residues. The CDR3 nucleotides read TGCGCCAGCAGCTCAGGGACTAGTCTTCCGGGGGAGCTGTTTTTT. This gives the protein CASSSGTSLPGELFF.

There are many counts of this clonotype. The CDR3 DNA reads as TGTGCCAGCAGCCTCAACAGGATGGAGACCCAGTACTTC. Translated: CASSLNRMETQYF. V gene TRBV2 combines with J gene TRBJ2-5; D is perhaps TRBD1 (5 bases). CDR1 and CDR2 from the germline V gene are SNHLY and FYNNEI. V was clipped by 6 bases and J by 5 bases, with 13 bases between them. The CDR3 runs 13 residues.

Only a few counts were recorded for this clonotype. The chain uses TRBV14 and TRBJ2-3; D ambiguous. The CDR3 is 16 residues long. Germline CDR1 SGHDN, CDR2 FVKESK. Trimming took off 1 base at V and 3 bases at J, with 14 bases between the two ends. The CDR3 protein is CASSQVAMRQTDTQYF. The CDR3 DNA is TGTGCCAGCAGCCAAGTAGCCATGCGGCAAACAGATACGCAGTATTTT.

In regard to this clonotype: A much more abundant neighbour one base away suggests this may be a read error. This rearrangement joins TRBV20-1 to TRBJ2-7; D is perhaps TRBD2 (5 bases). The V end lost 5 bases, the J end lost 6 bases, and 17 bases lay between the germline ends. Looked up from germline, CDR1 is DFQATT and CDR2 is SNEGSKA (reference sequence). The CDR3 contains 13 residues. The CDR3: CSAQDSEAGEQYF. CDR3 nucleotides: TGCAGTGCTCAGGACTCAGAGGCCGGCGAGCAGTACTTC.

The rearrangement uses TRBV13 and TRBJ2-3; TRBD2 might be the D (5 bases). CDR3 size: 15 residues. Germline CDR1 reads PRHDT; CDR2 reads FYEKMQ (reference sequence). The V and J ends lost 4 bases and 0 bases respectively, with 11 bases between them. The chain's CDR3 is CASSSRTQSTDTQYF. The CDR3 DNA follows: TGTGCCAGCAGCTCCAGGACTCAAAGCACAGATACGCAGTATTTT.

This clonotype was recorded only once. A single base separates this from a much larger clone, so it may be a read error. The V call is TRBV28, the J call TRBJ2-3; the D is unclear. The CDR3 spans 13 residues. Germline CDR1 and CDR2: MDHEN and SYDVKM. This CDR3 reads CASSTPSTDMQYF. CDR3 DNA sequence: TGTGCCAGCAGTACTCCTTCCACAGATATGCAGTATTTT.

This clonotype came up many times. V usage is TRBV12-3 or TRBV12-4 and J usage is TRBJ2-3; D is unresolved. This CDR3 has 17 residues. V dropped 4 bases and J dropped 7 bases, with 24 bases sitting between them. The CDR3 DNA sequence: TGTGCCAGCAGTTCTCTCCCAGACTCAAGGCTCAAGAATACGCAGTATTTT. This gives the protein CASSSLPDSRLKNTQYF.

This clonotype was seen ten or more times. V is TRBV12-3 or TRBV12-4 and J is TRBJ2-1; TRBD2 matches at 13 bases. The CDR3 has 18 amino acids. The V gene end was trimmed by 5 bases and the J gene end by 4 bases; junction bases not matched to a gene: 11. The CDR3 protein is CASSPARLAGGLYNEQFF. The CDR3 coding sequence is TGTGCCAGCAGTCCGGCTAGACTAGCGGGGGGCCTTTACAATGAGCAGTTCTTC.

This clonotype was recorded many times. The chain couples TRBV4-1 to TRBJ2-3; D possibly matches TRBD1 or TRBD2 (5 bases each). Germline-derived CDR1 and CDR2 are MGHRA and YSYEKL. The V end was cut by 0 bases, the J end by 3 bases, with 16 bases between. The length of the CDR3 is 17 residues. CDR3 coding DNA: TGCGCCAGCAGCCAAGAACGGGGCGCGATTGAGACAGATACGCAGTATTTT. This gives the protein CASSQERGAIETDTQYF.

In the case of this clonotype: Its ends do not fully match the called genes, so a read error is possible. The chain joins TRBV4-1 to TRBJ1-6; no clear D gene. CDR1 and CDR2 (germline): MGHRA, YSYEKL. The CDR3 is 14 residues long. Here the CDR3 reads CASSQVWCNSHLHF. Here the CDR3 DNA reads TGCGCCAGCAGCCAAGTTTGGTGTAATTCACACCTCCACTTT.

As for this clonotype: Given a much more abundant clone one base away, this may be a read error. The V gene is TRBV4-2, the J gene TRBJ2-7; 10 bases fit TRBD2. From germline, CDR1 is LGHNA and CDR2 YNFKEQ. This CDR3 is built from 16 residues. In DNA form, the CDR3 reads TGTGCCAACAGCCCCCATAGAAGCGGGGGGGCCTACGAGCAGTACTTC. Translating gives CANSPHRSGGAYEQYF.

This clonotype was recorded many times. The chain recombines TRBV20-1 with TRBJ2-7; D not certain. This CDR3 is 8 amino acids long. Germline-derived CDR1 and CDR2 are DFQATT and SNEGSKA (reference sequence). Between the trimmed V and J ends, which lost 4 bases and 7 bases, there was a span of 2 bases. CDR3 DNA sequence: TGCAGTGCTATGGAGCAGTACTTC. Residues: CSAMEQYF.

Many counts were recorded for this clonotype. This chain uses TRBV28 with TRBJ1-2; D unresolved. The CDR3 is made up of 16 amino acids. Germline V gene lookup returns CDR1 MDHEN and CDR2 SYDVKM. V was clipped by 1 base and J by 2 bases, with 14 bases between them. The CDR3 bases are TGTGCCAGCAGTTTATCCCCCGGCGGATACAACTATGGCTACACCTTC. Its translation: CASSLSPGGYNYGYTF.